These T cell receptor beta chains were read from a single sample in a study of shared clonotypes between healthy human individuals. Assay: immunoSEQ multiplex PCR; the TCRdb copy retains only in-frame clones and omits some. This table holds around 600,000 clones, about 95% found once. Material: naive CD8+ T cells sorted from blood. These receptors all come from a woman aged 25 to 39 in good health. CDR3s include the opening cysteine and the closing phenylalanine or tryptophan. A D gene is named only where the DNA matches it firmly. Expanded clones are given a class, and other clones once, few, many or no size at all.

TRBJ2-1 TRBV19 . 17 . TGTGCCAGTAGCCTAAGTAGGACAGAGAGCTCCTACAATGAGCAGTTCTTC CASSLSRTESSYNEQFF
TRBJ2-4 TRBV5-4 TRBD2 15 . TGTGCCAGCAGTAGCGGGAGAGCCTCGAAAAACATTCAGTACTTC CASSSGRASKNIQYF
TRBJ2-1 TRBV9 . 14 . TGTGCCAGCAGCGTAGAGGGATTCAACAATGAGCAGTTCTTC CASSVEGFNNEQFF
TRBJ1-2 TRBV27 . 15 . TGTGCCAGCAGGGGTGGGGGAGGGCCCCTTTGGGGCTACACCTTC CASRGGGGPLWGYTF
TRBJ2-1 TRBV18 TRBD2 17 . TGTGCCAGCTCACCACCTTCTTTGCGGGAGAATATCTATGAGCAGTTCTTC CASSPPSLRENIYEQFF
TRBJ2-3 TRBV6-4 TRBD2 15 . TGTGCCAGCAGCGCTCCGGGACTAGTCACAGATACGCAGTATTTT CASSAPGLVTDTQYF
TRBJ2-1 TRBV29-1 . 14 . TGCAGCGTTGTAGGGACTGGAAGATACAATGAGCAGTTCTTC CSVVGTGRYNEQFF
TRBJ2-3 TRBV6-6 TRBD2 15 . TGTGCCACGCACCCGATAGGACTAGCTGCAGATACGCAGTATTTT CATHPIGLAADTQYF
TRBJ1-1 TRBV21-1 . 17 . TGTGCCAGCCCAACCAGCCTGCCGGGACAGATTAACACTGAAGCTTTCTTT CASPTSLPGQINTEAFF
TRBJ2-5 TRBV27 TRBD1 15 . TGTGCCAGCAGCTGGGACAGGGGAGGTCGAGAGACCCAGTACTTC CASSWDRGGRETQYF
TRBJ2-3 TRBV27 TRBD2 16 . TGTGCCAGCAGTTTACTAGCGGGAGGGGGCACAGATACGCAGTATTTT CASSLLAGGGTDTQYF
TRBJ1-1 TRBV6-6 . 16 . TGTGCCAGCAGTTCGAAATCAACAACTTTGGGGACTGAAGCTTTCTTT CASSSKSTTLGTEAFF
TRBJ1-1 TRBV4-1 TRBD1 16 . TGCGCCAGCAGGATGGACAGGGTTATCGTGAACACTGAAGCTTTCTTT CASRMDRVIVNTEAFF
TRBJ1-4 TRBV5-1 . 16 once TGCGCCAGCAGCTTCCGGGGGCGCGGGGCTAATGAAAAACTGTTTTTT CASSFRGRGANEKLFF
TRBJ2-7 TRBV4-1 TRBD1 16 . TGCGCCAGCAGCCAAGATCAGCAGGGGGCAAGCTACGAGCAGTACTTC CASSQDQQGASYEQYF
TRBJ2-7 TRBV4-1 TRBD2 17 . TGCGCCAGCAGCCAAGATGCGACTAGCGGGAGGGCCCGGGAGCAGTACTTC CASSQDATSGRAREQYF
TRBJ2-3 TRBV27 . 11 . TGTGCCAGCAGTTTCAGGGATACGCAGTATTTT CASSFRDTQYF
TRBJ2-1 TRBV27 . 13 . TGTGCCAGCAGTTTAAGCGAGGGGAATGAGCAGTTCTTC CASSLSEGNEQFF
TRBJ2-7 TRBV27 TRBD1 14 . TGTGCCAGCAGAAGGACAGGGAAATACTACGAGCAGTACTTC CASRRTGKYYEQYF
TRBJ2-7 TRBV5-6 . 13 . TGTGCCAGCAGCTACCGGACAGCCTACGAGCAGTACTTC CASSYRTAYEQYF
TRBJ2-2 TRBV27 . 14 . TGTGCCAGCAGTTTTGGGGGTGGGACCGGGGAGCTGTTTTTT CASSFGGGTGELFF
TRBJ1-1 TRBV27 . 14 . TGTGCCAGCAGTTTAGCTCCGCTGAACACTGAAGCTTTCTTT CASSLAPLNTEAFF
TRBJ2-2 TRBV28 . 16 . TGTGCCAGCAGTTCCCTCGGGTCTAGAAACACCGGGGAGCTGTTTTTT CASSSLGSRNTGELFF
TRBJ2-7 TRBV11-2 . 13 once TGTGCCAGCAGCCTAGGACCCCTGGGGGAGCAGTACTTC CASSLGPLGEQYF
TRBJ2-1 TRBV27 . 15 . TGTGCCAGCAGCCCCGGGAGTCTGCCTAACAATGAGCAGTTCTTC CASSPGSLPNNEQFF
TRBJ1-4 TRBV27 TRBD1 15 . TGTGCCAGCAGTCTCGGGACAGGGGAGGCTGAAAAACTGTTTTTT CASSLGTGEAEKLFF
TRBJ2-5 TRBV5-4 . 11 . TGTGCCAGCAGTCTTGAGGAGACCCAGTACTTC CASSLEETQYF
TRBJ2-1 TRBV9 TRBD2 15 . TGTGCCAGCAGCGCCCGTAGCGGGATGGGAGATGAGCAGTTCTTC CASSARSGMGDEQFF
TRBJ2-1 TRBV4-1 TRBD2 13 . TGCGCCAGCAGCCAGGGACTAGCCAATGAGCAGTTCTTC CASSQGLANEQFF